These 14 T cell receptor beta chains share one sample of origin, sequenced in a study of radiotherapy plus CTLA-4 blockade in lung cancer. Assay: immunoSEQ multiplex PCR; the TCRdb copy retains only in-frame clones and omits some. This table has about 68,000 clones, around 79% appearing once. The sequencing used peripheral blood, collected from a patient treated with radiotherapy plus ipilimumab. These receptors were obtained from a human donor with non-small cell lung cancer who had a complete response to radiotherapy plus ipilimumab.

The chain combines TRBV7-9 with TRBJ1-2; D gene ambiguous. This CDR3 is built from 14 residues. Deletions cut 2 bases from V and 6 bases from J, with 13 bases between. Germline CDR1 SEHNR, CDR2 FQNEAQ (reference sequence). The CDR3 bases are TGTGCCAGCAGCTTAAACTACGGCGAGGATGGCTACACCTTC. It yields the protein CASSLNYGEDGYTF. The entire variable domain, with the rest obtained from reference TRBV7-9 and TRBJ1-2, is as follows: DTGVSQNPRHKITKRGQNVTFRCDPISEHNRLYWYRQTLGQGPEFLTYFQNEAQLEKSRLLSDRFSAERPKGSFSTLEIQRTEQGDSAMYLCASSLNYGEDGYTFGSGTRLTVV.

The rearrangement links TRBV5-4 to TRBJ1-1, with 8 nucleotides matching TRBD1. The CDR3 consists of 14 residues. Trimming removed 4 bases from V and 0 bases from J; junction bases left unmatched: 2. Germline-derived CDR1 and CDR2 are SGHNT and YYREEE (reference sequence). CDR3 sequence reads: CASSRDRMNTEAFF. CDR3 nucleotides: TGTGCCAGCAGCAGGGACAGGATGAACACTGAAGCTTTCTTT.

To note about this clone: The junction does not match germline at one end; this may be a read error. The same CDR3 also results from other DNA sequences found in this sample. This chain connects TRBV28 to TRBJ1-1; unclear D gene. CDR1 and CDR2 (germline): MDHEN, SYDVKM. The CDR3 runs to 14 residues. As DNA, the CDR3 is TGTGCTAGCAGTTTATCAGGCAGCAACACTGAAGCTTTCTTT. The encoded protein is CASSLSGSNTEAFF.

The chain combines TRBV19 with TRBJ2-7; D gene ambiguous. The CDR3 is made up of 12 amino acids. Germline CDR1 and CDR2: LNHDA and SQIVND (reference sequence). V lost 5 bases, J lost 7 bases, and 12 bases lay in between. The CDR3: CASSFPGSEQYF. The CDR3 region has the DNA TGTGCCAGTAGTTTCCCAGGTTCTGAGCAGTACTTC.

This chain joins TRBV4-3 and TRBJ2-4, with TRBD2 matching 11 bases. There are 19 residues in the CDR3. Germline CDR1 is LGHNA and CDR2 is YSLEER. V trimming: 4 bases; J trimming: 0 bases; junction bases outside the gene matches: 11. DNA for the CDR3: TGCGCCAGCAGCCGCCGGACGGTTGGACTAGCGGGAGCCAAAAACATTCAGTACTTC. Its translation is CASSRRTVGLAGAKNIQYF.

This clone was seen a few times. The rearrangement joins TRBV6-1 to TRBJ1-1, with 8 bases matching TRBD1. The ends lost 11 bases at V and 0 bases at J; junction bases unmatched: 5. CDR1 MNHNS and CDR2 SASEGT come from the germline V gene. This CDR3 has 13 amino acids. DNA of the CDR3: TGTGCCGGCCGACAGGGGCTGAACACTGAAGCTTTCTTT. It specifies CAGRQGLNTEAFF.

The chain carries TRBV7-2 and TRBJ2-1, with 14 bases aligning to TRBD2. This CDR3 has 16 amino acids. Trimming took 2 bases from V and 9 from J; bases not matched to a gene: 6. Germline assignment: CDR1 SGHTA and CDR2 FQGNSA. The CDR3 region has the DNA TGTGCCAGCAGCTTAAAGGGACTAGCGGGAGTGATTGAGCAGTTCTTC. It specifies CASSLKGLAGVIEQFF.

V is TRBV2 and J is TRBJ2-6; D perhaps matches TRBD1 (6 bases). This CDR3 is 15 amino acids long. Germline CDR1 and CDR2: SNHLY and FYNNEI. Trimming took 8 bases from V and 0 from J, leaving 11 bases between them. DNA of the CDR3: TGTGCCAGCGTCGGACAGTTCTCTGGGGCCAACGTCCTGACTTTC. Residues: CASVGQFSGANVLTF.

The CDR3 region is CASSPARGINYGYTF. CDR3 nucleotides: TGTGCCAGCTCACCTGCTAGGGGGATTAACTATGGCTACACCTTC. V and J are TRBV18 and TRBJ1-2, with D tentatively TRBD1 (6 bases). The CDR3 length is 15 residues. The germline V gene has CDR1 KGHSH and CDR2 LQKENI. The germline V and J ends were trimmed by 3 bases and 1 base, with 12 bases remaining between them.

CDR3 amino acids: CASSLAGNPGDEQFF. DNA of the CDR3: TGCGCCAGCAGCCTAGCGGGAAACCCGGGGGATGAGCAGTTCTTC. The chain recombines TRBV4-1 with TRBJ2-1, with 8 bases identical to TRBD2. The ends lost 4 bases at V and 8 bases at J; junction bases unmatched: 10. The CDR3 runs to 15 residues. The V gene's germline CDR1 is MGHRA and CDR2 YSYEKL.

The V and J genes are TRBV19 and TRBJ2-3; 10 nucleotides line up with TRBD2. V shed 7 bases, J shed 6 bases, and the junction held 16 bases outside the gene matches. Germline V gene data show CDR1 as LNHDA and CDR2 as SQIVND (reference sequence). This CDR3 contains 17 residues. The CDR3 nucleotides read TGTGCCAGTATGGGGGGGAGCGGGAGGGCCTATGGGGATACGCAGTATTTT. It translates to CASMGGSGRAYGDTQYF.

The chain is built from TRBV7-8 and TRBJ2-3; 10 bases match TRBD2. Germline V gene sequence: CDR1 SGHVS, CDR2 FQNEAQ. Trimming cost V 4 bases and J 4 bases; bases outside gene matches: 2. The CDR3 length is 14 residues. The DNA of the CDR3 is TGTGCCAGCAGCTACGGACTAGCGGCAGATACGCAGTATTTT. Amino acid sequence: CASSYGLAADTQYF.

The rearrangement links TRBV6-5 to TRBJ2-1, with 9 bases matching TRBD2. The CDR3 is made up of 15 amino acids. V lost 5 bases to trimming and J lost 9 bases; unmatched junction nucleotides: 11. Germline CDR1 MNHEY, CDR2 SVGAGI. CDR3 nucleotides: TGTGCCAGCAGTCCTCCGGGACTAGCTTCCCGTGAGCAGTTCTTC. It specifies CASSPPGLASREQFF.

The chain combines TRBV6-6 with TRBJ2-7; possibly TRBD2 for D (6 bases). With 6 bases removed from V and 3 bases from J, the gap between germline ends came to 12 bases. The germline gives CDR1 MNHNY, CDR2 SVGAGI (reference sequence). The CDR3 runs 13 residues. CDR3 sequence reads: CASRTDYGYEQYV. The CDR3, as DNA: TGTGCCAGCAGGACGGACTACGGCTACGAGCAGTACGTC.